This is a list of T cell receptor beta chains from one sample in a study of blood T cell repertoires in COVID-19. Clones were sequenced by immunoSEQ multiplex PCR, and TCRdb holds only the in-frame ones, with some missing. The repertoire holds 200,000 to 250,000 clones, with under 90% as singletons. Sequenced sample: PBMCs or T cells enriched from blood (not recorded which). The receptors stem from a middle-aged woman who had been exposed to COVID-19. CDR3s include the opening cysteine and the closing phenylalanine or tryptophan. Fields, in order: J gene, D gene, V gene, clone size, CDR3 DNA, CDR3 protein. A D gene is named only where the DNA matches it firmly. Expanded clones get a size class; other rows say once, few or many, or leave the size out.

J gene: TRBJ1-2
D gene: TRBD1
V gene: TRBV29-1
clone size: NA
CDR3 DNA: TGCAGCGTTGATAGGCCCGTAGGGGGCCGCTTCGGCTACACCTTC
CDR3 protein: CSVDRPVGGRFGYTF

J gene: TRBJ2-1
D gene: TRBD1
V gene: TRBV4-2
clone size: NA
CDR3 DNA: TGTGCCAGCAGCCAAAATAGACAGGGGGGAATTTATGGTGAGCAGTTCTTC
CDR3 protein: CASSQNRQGGIYGEQFF

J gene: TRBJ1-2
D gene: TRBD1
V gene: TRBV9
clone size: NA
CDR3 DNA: TGTGCCAGCAGCGGAACGGGACAGATGAACTATGGCTACACCTTC
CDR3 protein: CASSGTGQMNYGYTF

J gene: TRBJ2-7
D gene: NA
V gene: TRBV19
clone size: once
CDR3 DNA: TGTGCCAGTAGTATGAGGGCAGGGGGGCCCTACGAGCAGTACTTC
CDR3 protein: CASSMRAGGPYEQYF

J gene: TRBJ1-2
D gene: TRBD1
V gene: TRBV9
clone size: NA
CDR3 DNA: TGTGCCAGCAGCGTAGGTGTGACAGGGAGGAGGGGCGGCTATGGCTACACCTTC
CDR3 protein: CASSVGVTGRRGGYGYTF

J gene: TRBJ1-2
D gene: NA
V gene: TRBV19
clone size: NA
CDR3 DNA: TGTGCCAGTCGGGCAGGGGCCCTTGATCTGGTTGGCTACACCTTC
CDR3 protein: CASRAGALDLVGYTF

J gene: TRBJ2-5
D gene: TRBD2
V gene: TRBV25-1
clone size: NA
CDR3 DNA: TGTGCCAGCAGTCAAGGACTAGCGGGGGGGCTGGAGACCCAGTACTTC
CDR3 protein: CASSQGLAGGLETQYF

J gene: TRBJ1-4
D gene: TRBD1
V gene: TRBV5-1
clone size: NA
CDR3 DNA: TGCGCCAGCAGCTTGGGACAGGGAAGGACTAATGAAAAACTGTTTTTT
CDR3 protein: CASSLGQGRTNEKLFF

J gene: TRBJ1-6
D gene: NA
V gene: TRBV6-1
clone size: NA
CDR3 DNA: TGTGCCAGCAGTGAAGACCCAGGGGATGGATCACCCCTCCACTTT
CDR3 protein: CASSEDPGDGSPLHF

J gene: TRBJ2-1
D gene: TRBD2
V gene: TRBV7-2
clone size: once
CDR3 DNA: TGTGCCAGCAGCTTTTCTAGCGGGGGAAGCGGTGAGCAGTTCTTC
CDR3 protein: CASSFSSGGSGEQFF

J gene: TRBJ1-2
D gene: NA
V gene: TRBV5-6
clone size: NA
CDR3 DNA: TGTGCCAGCAGCTTGGATCTTGGCAGGGAAGGAGGCTACACCTTC
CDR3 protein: CASSLDLGREGGYTF

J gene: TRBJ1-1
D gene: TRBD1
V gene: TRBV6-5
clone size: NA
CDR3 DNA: TGTGCCAGCAGACAGGGGTTTGGCACTGAAGCTTTCTTT
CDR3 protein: CASRQGFGTEAFF

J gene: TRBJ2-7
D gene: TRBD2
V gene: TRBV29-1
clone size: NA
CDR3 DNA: TGCAGCGTTGGCGACTCCCACCGGGGGGTCGAGCAGTACTTC
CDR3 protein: CSVGDSHRGVEQYF

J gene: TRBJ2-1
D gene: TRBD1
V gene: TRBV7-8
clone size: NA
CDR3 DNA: TGTGCCAGCAGCTCCGCCGGGACAGGGCACCATGAGCAGTTCTTC
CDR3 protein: CASSSAGTGHHEQFF

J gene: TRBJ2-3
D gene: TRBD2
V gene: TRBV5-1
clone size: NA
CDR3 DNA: TGCGCCAGCAGCAGGGGGACTAGCGGGGTAACAGATACGCAGTATTTT
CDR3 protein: CASSRGTSGVTDTQYF

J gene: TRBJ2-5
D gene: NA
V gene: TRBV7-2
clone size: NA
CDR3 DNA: TGTGCCAGCAGCAAACAGAGCGCCGGGGGCCAAGAGACCCAGTACTTC
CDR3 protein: CASSKQSAGGQETQYF

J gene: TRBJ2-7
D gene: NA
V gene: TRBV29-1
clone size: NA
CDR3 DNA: TGCAGCGTTGAAGACAGGACTACCTACGAGCAGTACTTC
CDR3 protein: CSVEDRTTYEQYF

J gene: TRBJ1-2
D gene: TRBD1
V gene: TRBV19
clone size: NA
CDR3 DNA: TGTGCCAGTAGTCAAGACCGGACAGGGGATGACTATGGCTACACCTTC
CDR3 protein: CASSQDRTGDDYGYTF

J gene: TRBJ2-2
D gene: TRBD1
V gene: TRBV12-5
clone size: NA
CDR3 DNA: TGTGCTAGTGGTGAGGGACAGGGGAGTAACACCGGGGAGCTGTTTTTT
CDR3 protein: CASGEGQGSNTGELFF

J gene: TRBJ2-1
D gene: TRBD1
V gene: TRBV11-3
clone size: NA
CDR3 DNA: TGTGCCAGCAGCTTAGAAGGAGGGACAGGGAGAAATGAGCAGTTCTTC
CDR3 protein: CASSLEGGTGRNEQFF

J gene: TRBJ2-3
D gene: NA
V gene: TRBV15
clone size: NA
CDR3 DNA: TGTGCCACCAGCAGAGATGAGGGCCCGGGAACAGATACGCAGTATTTT
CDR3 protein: CATSRDEGPGTDTQYF

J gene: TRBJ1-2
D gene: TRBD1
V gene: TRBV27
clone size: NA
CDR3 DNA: TGTGCCAGCAGTTTAGGGACAGGGACTCTCGGCTACACCTTC
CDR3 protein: CASSLGTGTLGYTF

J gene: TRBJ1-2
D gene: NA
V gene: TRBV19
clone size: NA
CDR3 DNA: TGTGCCAGTAGTATAGGTGCCGGGGACTCTGGCTACACCTTC
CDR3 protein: CASSIGAGDSGYTF

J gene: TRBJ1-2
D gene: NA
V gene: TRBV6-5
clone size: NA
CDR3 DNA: TGTGCCAGCACCGACTTAGCGGACCCCTATGGCTACACCTTC
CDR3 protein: CASTDLADPYGYTF

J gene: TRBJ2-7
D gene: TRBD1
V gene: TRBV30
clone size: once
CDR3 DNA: TGTGCCTGGAGGGACAGGGCTTGGGAGCAGTACTTC
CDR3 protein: CAWRDRAWEQYF

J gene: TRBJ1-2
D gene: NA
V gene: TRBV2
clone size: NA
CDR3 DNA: TGTGCCAGCAGTGAACAGGGATCTAACTATGGCTACACCTTC
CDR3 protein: CASSEQGSNYGYTF

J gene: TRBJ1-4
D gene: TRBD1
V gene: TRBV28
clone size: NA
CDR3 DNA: TGTGCCAGCGGCCCTGGGGGACAGGGAGATGAAAAACTGTTTTTT
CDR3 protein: CASGPGGQGDEKLFF

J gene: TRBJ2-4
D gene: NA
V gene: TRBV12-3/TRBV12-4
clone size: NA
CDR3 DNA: TGTGCCAGCAGTTTCGGGGCCAAAAACATTCAGTACTTC
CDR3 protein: CASSFGAKNIQYF

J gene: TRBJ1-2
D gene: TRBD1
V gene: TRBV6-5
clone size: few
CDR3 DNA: TGTGCCAGCAGTTCTAACACAGGGGGCGACTATGGCTACACCTTC
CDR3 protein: CASSSNTGGDYGYTF

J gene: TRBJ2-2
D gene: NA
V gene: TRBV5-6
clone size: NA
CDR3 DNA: TGTGCCAGCAGCCGCGGCCTGGCCCCCAGAACCGGGGAGCTGTTTTTT
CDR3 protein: CASSRGLAPRTGELFF

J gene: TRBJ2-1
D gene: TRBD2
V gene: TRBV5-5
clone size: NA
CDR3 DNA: TGTGCCAGCAGCTTGGAGCGGGGGGGCATCTACAATGAGCAGTTCTTC
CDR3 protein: CASSLERGGIYNEQFF

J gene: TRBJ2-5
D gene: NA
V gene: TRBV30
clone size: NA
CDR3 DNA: TGTGCCAGTGGACAGTCCCAAGAGACCCAGTACTTC
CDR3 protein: CASGQSQETQYF

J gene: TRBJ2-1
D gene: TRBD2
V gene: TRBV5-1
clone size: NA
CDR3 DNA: TGCGCCAGCAGCTTGTCACTAGCGGGGGTTAATGAGCAGTTCTTC
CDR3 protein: CASSLSLAGVNEQFF